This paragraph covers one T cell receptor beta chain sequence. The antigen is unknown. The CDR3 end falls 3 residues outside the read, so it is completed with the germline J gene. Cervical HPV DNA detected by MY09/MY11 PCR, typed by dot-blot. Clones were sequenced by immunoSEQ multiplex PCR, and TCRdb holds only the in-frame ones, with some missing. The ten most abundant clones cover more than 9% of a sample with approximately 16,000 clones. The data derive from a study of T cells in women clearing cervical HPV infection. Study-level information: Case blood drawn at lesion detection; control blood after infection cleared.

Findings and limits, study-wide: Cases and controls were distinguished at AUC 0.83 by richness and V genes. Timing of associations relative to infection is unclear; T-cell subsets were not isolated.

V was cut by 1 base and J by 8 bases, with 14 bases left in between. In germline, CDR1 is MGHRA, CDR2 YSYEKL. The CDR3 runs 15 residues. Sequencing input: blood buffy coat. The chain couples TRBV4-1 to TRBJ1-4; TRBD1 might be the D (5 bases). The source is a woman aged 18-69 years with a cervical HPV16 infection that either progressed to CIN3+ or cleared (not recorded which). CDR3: CASSQGAGLHEKLFF. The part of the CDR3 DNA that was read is TGCGCCAGCAGCCAAGGAGCAGGGTTGCACGAAAAA.